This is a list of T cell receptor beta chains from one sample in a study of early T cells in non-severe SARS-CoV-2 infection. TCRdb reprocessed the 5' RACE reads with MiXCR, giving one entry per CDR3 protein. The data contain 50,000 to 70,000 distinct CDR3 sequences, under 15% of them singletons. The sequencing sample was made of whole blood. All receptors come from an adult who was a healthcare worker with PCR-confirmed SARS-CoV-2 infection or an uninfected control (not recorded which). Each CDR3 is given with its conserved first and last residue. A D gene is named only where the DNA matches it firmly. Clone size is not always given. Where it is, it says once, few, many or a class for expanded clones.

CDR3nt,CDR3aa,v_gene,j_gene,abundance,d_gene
TGCAGTGCTAGAGAAGACACTGAGGTGAACACTGAAGTTTTCTTT,CSAREDTEVNTEVFF,TRBV20-1,TRBJ1-1,.,.
TGTGCCAGCAGCTTGAGCGGGGTAGGATACGAGCAGTACTTC,CASSLSGVGYEQYF,TRBV5-5,TRBJ2-7,.,TRBD2
TGTGCCAGTAGTATCGGGCGACTATCCGAGCAGTACTTC,CASSIGRLSEQYF,TRBV19,TRBJ2-7,.,.
TGCGCCAGCAGCTCCGGGACAGGGGGCTACAATGAGCAGTTCTTC,CASSSGTGGYNEQFF,TRBV5-1,TRBJ2-1,many,TRBD1
TGTGCCAGCAGCCGGGGGCCGACCACTGAAGCTTTCTTT,CASSRGPTTEAFF,TRBV11-2,TRBJ1-1,few,.
TGTGCCAGCAGCTCATCGCCGCGCCCGACTGGAAACACCATATATTTT,CASSSSPRPTGNTIYF,TRBV11-2,TRBJ1-3,few,.
TGTGCCAGTAGTAGGCCCCGGGACAGGGCTTTTCTAGCCAAAAACATTCAGTACTTC,CASSRPRDRAFLAKNIQYF,TRBV19,TRBJ2-4,few,TRBD1
TGTGCCAGCTCACCAACTAGCACAGATACGCAGTATTTT,CASSPTSTDTQYF,TRBV18,TRBJ2-3,.,.
TGTGCCAGCAGAGGCACTGAAGCTTTCTTT,CASRGTEAFF,TRBV6-6,TRBJ1-1,.,.
TGTGCCAGCGGGGGCGCGGGCAGCACAGATACGCAGTATTTT,CASGGAGSTDTQYF,TRBV7-3,TRBJ2-3,few,.
TGTGCTAGTGTCTCGGACGGAACTAATTACAATGAGCAGTTCTTC,CASVSDGTNYNEQFF,TRBV12-5,TRBJ2-1,many,.
TGTGCCAGCAGTTCGCGGCCTAATAATTCACCCCTCCACTTT,CASSSRPNNSPLHF,TRBV6-6,TRBJ1-6,many,.
TGTGCCAGCTCACCCCGATATTTAGCGGGAGCCTTTTTGAATGAGCAGTTCTTC,CASSPRYLAGAFLNEQFF,TRBV18,TRBJ2-1,many,TRBD2
TGCAGTGCTATCGAGGGACTGGGAGATGAAAAACTGTTTTTT,CSAIEGLGDEKLFF,TRBV20-1,TRBJ1-4,many,.
TGTGCCAGCAGCCCGGACCATTACAATGAGCAGTTCTTC,CASSPDHYNEQFF,TRBV11-2,TRBJ2-1,few,.
TGTGCCAGTAGTATCTTTGGGACAGACTCCTACAATGAGCAGTTCTTC,CASSIFGTDSYNEQFF,TRBV19,TRBJ2-1,.,TRBD1
TGTGCCAGCAGCAAAGGGGCAGCGGGGAGGGCCGGGGAGCTGTTTTTT,CASSKGAAGRAGELFF,TRBV21-1,TRBJ2-2,many,.
TGTGCCAGCAGTGAGTACAGATCTAACTATGGCTACACCTTC,CASSEYRSNYGYTF,TRBV28,TRBJ1-2,few,.
TGTGCCGGCGGGGGGTTTGGGAAAACTGAAGCTTTCTTT,CAGGGFGKTEAFF,TRBV7-9,TRBJ1-1,many,.
TGTGCCAGCAGTTTACCCCACGGCGGCTACGAGCAGTACTTC,CASSLPHGGYEQYF,TRBV28,TRBJ2-7,few,.